What follows describes a single T cell receptor (beta chain). Treatment defined: preoperative locoregional IRX-2 cytokine immunotherapy. Samples came from a phase Ib trial of preoperative locoregional IRX-2 cytokine immunotherapy. This entry belongs to a study of preoperative IRX-2 immunotherapy in early breast cancer. The method was immunoSEQ multiplex PCR; TCRdb's version includes in-frame clones alone and lacks a portion of them. The sample holds roughly 2,500 clones, around 76% seen once. CDR1 and CDR2 from the germline V gene are MNHGY and SAAAGT. V lost 7 bases and J lost 1; bases outside the gene matches: 3. CDR3 length: 13 residues.

Sequencing used tumor tissue, obtained before IRX-2 immunotherapy. This sequence was found in a human donor with breast cancer. The V gene is TRBV6-8, the J gene TRBJ2-7, with TRBD1 matching over 8 bases. CDR3 sequence (DNA): TGTGCCAGCAATCACAGGGGGTCCTACGAGCAGTACTTC. It is translated as CASNHRGSYEQYF.